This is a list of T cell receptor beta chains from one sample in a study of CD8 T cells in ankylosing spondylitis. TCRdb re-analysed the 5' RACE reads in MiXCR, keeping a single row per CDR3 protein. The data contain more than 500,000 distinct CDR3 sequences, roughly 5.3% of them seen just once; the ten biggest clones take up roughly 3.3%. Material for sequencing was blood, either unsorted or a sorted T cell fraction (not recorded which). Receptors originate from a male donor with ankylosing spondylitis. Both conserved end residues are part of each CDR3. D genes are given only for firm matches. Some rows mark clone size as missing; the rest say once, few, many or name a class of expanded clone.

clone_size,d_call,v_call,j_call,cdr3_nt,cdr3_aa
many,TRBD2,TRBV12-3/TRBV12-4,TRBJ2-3,TGTGCCAGCAGTTTCCGACTAGCGGGGTACACAGATACGCAGTATTTT,CASSFRLAGYTDTQYF
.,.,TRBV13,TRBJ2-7,TGTGCCAGCAGCTTCGGGGGGCTCTACGAGCAGTACTTC,CASSFGGLYEQYF
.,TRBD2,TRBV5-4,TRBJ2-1,TGTGCCATCAGCTTAGCGGGAGCCTCCTACAATGAGCAGTTCTTC,CAISLAGASYNEQFF
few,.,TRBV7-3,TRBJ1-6,TGTGCCAGCAGCTTACGAGGGACCGGTTCACCCCTCCACTTT,CASSLRGTGSPLHF
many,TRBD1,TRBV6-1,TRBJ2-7,TGTGCCAGCAGTACCAACCGGGACAGCTCCTACGAGCAGTACTTC,CASSTNRDSSYEQYF
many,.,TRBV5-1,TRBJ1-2,TGCGCCAGCAGCGGGGGCGAGACAGTGTATGGCTACACCTTC,CASSGGETVYGYTF
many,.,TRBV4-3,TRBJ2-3,TGCGCCAGCAGCCAAGAGGAATGGGGCACAGATACGCAGTATTTT,CASSQEEWGTDTQYF
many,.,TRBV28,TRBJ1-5,TGTGCCAGCAGATCGGGGGCCTTTACCCAGCCCCAGCATTTT,CASRSGAFTQPQHF
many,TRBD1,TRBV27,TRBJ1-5,TGTGCCAGCAGGCCAACAGGGGTGGATAGCAATCAGCCCCAGCATTTT,CASRPTGVDSNQPQHF
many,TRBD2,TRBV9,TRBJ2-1,TGTGCCAGCTCCCTCGGCGGGGGGACGTCCTACAATGAGCAGTTCTTC,CASSLGGGTSYNEQFF
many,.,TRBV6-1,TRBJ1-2,TGTGCCAGCAGGCTCCTGCTGGGGAACTATGGCTACACCTTC,CASRLLLGNYGYTF
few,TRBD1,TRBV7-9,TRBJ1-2,TGTGCCAGCAGCCGACAGGGTTTCCTAGGTGGCTACACCTTC,CASSRQGFLGGYTF
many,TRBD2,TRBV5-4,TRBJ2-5,TGTGCCAGCAGCTTACTCGGGGGGGCCCAAGAGACCCAGTACTTC,CASSLLGGAQETQYF
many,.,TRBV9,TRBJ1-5,TGTGCCAGCAGCGTAACAGGGAATGGCAATCAGCCCCAGCATTTT,CASSVTGNGNQPQHF
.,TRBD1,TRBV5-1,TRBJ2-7,TGCGCCAGCAGCTTGGGGTATTCAGGGACAGGGGTCTCCTACGAGCAGTACTTC,CASSLGYSGTGVSYEQYF
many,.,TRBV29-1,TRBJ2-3,TGCAGCGTGACTAGTGGGGTCTGGGGCGATACGCAGTATTTT,CSVTSGVWGDTQYF
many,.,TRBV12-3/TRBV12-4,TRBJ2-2,TGTGCCAGCAGAAGAACCGGGGAGCTGTTTTTT,CASRRTGELFF
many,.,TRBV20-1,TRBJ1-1,TGCAGTGCTATGAGTAGCAACACTGAAGCTTTCTTT,CSAMSSNTEAFF
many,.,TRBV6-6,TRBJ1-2,TGTGCCAGCACCTACAGGACTGGCTACACCTTC,CASTYRTGYTF
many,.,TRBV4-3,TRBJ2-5,TGCGCCAGCAGCCAAGATGGGGGCAACACCCAAGAGACCCAGTACTTC,CASSQDGGNTQETQYF
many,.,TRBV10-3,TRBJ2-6,TGTGCCGATGAAGGGACGGCGGACCGGGGTACTGGGGCCAACGTCCTGACTTTC,CADEGTADRGTGANVLTF
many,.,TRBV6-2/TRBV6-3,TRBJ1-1,TGTGCCAGCAGACGGGGGTTCGACACTGAAGCTTTCTTT,CASRRGFDTEAFF
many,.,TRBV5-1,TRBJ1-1,TGCGCCAGCAGCTTGGTAGGGGGGCCGAACACTGAAGCTTTCTTT,CASSLVGGPNTEAFF
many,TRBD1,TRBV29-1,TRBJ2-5,TGCAGCGTTGGCCGGGGACAGACCCAAGAGACCCAGTACTTC,CSVGRGQTQETQYF
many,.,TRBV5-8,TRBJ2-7,TGTGCCAGCAGCTTCATGGGGGACGAGCAGTACTTC,CASSFMGDEQYF
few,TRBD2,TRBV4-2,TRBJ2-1,TGTGCCAGCAACCGTTTAGGCGGGAGGGCCGGAGAGCAGTTCTTC,CASNRLGGRAGEQFF
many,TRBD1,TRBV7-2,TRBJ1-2,TGTGCCAGCAGCCAACAGGGGAACTATGGCTACACCTTC,CASSQQGNYGYTF
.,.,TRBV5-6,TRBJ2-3,TGTGCCATCAGCCCCGGGACCGTACCGGATACGCAGTATTTT,CAISPGTVPDTQYF
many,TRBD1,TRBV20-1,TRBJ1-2,TGCAGTGCTCCTAACGACAGGGCCTCTGGCTACACCTTC,CSAPNDRASGYTF
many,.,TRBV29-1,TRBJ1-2,TGCAGCGTCATACCTATTCTCTATGGCTACACCTTC,CSVIPILYGYTF
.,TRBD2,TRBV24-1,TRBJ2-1,TGTGCCACCAGTGACCCCGGACTAGCGGGTAAGAGCTCCTACAATGAGCAGTTCTTC,CATSDPGLAGKSSYNEQFF
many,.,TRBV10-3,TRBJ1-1,TGTGCCATCAGTGAGAATCGGGGGGCAAACACTGAAGCTTTCTTT,CAISENRGANTEAFF
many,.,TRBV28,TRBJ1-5,TGTGCCAGCAGTTACGGGGTCGGACAGCCCCAGCATTTT,CASSYGVGQPQHF
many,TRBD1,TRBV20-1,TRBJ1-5,TGCAGTGCAGGGGAGTTGGGACAGGGAATAAATCAGCCCCAGCATTTT,CSAGELGQGINQPQHF
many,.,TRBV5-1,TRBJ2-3,TGCGCCAGCAGCTTGGCCAGTAGAGATACGCAGTATTTT,CASSLASRDTQYF
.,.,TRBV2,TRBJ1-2,TGTGCCAGCAGTGAGCGGGACGTGTATGGCTACACCTTC,CASSERDVYGYTF
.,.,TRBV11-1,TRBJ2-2,TGTGCCAGCAGCTTGAGGGAGAGCACCGGGGAGCTGTTTTTT,CASSLRESTGELFF
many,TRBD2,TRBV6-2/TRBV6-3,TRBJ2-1,TGTGCCAGCAGTTACCCTAGCGGTATCGACAATGAGCAGTTCTTC,CASSYPSGIDNEQFF
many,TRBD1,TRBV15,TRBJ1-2,TGTGCCACCAGCGGGGTTCCGGGACAGGGGCTTAACTATGGCTACACCTTC,CATSGVPGQGLNYGYTF
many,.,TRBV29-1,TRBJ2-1,TGCAGCGTTGCCAGGGAGGAGAATGAGCAGTTCTTC,CSVAREENEQFF
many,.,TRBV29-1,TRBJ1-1,TGCAGCGGATTGAGGGGGTCAATTTTGAACACTGAAGCTTTCTTT,CSGLRGSILNTEAFF
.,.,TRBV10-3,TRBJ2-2,TGTGCCATCAGTGAGTTACGAGCTGACAGGACCAACACCGGGGAGCTGTTTTTT,CAISELRADRTNTGELFF
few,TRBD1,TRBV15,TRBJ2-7,TGTGCCACCAGCAGCTCGACAGGGGATACCCACGAGCAGTACTTC,CATSSSTGDTHEQYF
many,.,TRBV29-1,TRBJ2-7,TGCAGCGTTGAAACACATACCTACGAGCAGTACTTC,CSVETHTYEQYF
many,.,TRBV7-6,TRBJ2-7,TGTGCCAGCAGCTTAGGGCACTGGGGCTACGAGCAGTACTTC,CASSLGHWGYEQYF
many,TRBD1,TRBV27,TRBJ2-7,TGTGCCAGCAGTTTACGGACCAGGGGGTTCCACGAGCAGTACTTC,CASSLRTRGFHEQYF
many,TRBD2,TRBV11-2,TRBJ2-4,TGTGCCAGCAGCTTAGATGGGGTAGCGGGAAGTAAAAACATTCAGTACTTC,CASSLDGVAGSKNIQYF
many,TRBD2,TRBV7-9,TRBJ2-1,TGTGCCAGCAGCTTGATCCGGGACTACCTTTTAGATGAGCAGTTCTTC,CASSLIRDYLLDEQFF
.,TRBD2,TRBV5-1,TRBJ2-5,TGCGCCAGCAGCTTGATGTCTAGCGGGAGAACGGCTGCGGAGACCCAGTACTTC,CASSLMSSGRTAAETQYF
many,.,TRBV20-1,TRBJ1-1,TGCAGTGCTAGGAACGTAAAGAACACTGAAGCTTTCTTT,CSARNVKNTEAFF
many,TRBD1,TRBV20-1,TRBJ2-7,TGCAGTGCTCTTACGACAGGGATACGATCCTACGAGCAGTACTTC,CSALTTGIRSYEQYF
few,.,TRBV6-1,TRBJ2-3,TGTGCCAGCAGCCCCGAGGGAGGCACAGATACGCAGTATTTT,CASSPEGGTDTQYF
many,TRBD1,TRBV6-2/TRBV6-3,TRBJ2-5,TGTGCCAGCTCCGGGACAGGGACGGAGACCCAGTACTTC,CASSGTGTETQYF
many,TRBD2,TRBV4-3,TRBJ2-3,TGCGCCAGCAGCTGGGGCGGGAGCAGAACAGATACGCAGTATTTT,CASSWGGSRTDTQYF
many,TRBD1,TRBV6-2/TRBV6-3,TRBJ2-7,TGTGCCAGCAGTACGCCGGGACAGGGTGGCGAGCAGTACTTC,CASSTPGQGGEQYF